These 13 T cell receptor beta chains share one sample of origin, sequenced in a study of blood T cell repertoires in COVID-19. The protocol was immunoSEQ multiplex PCR, while the TCRdb copy is restricted to in-frame clones and leaves out a portion. The table shows about 140,000 clones, with roughly 79% occurring only once. Specimen: peripheral blood. The receptor source for this set is a human donor in a cohort sampled during active COVID-19.

The CDR3 region has the DNA TGCGCCAGCAGCTTTCTCGCGGGATCAGACTACGAGCAGTACTTC. Residues: CASSFLAGSDYEQYF. The chain carries TRBV5-1 and TRBJ2-7; D may be TRBD2 (6 bases). The CDR3 extends over 15 amino acids. The V gene lost 2 bases and the J gene lost 3 bases, with 15 bases spanning the gap. The germline CDR1 and CDR2 sequences are SGHRS and YFSETQ.

V and J are TRBV29-1 and TRBJ1-2; D gene uncertain. Between the trimmed V and J ends, which lost 3 bases and 1 base, there was a span of 12 bases. Germline CDR1 and CDR2: SQVTM and ANQGSEA. This CDR3 region has 14 residues. Here the CDR3 DNA reads TGCAGCGTTGACGCGGGGAAGGGTAACTATGGCTACACCTTC. Its translation is CSVDAGKGNYGYTF.

The rearrangement links TRBV20-1 to TRBJ2-5, with D perhaps TRBD2 (7 bases). Deletions cut 3 bases from V and 5 bases from J, with 19 bases between. The CDR3 spans 15 residues. Germline V lookup: CDR1 DFQATT, CDR2 SNEGSKA (reference sequence). CDR3 in amino acids: CSASLWGGAEETQYF. The CDR3, as DNA: TGCAGTGCTAGTTTATGGGGGGGGGCTGAGGAGACCCAGTACTTC.

The chain is built from TRBV7-2 and TRBJ2-7; maybe TRBD2 (6 bases). Per germline, CDR1 SGHTA and CDR2 FQGNSA. This CDR3 is built from 14 residues. Trimming took off 5 bases at V and 2 bases at J, with 13 bases between the two ends. The CDR3 coding sequence is TGTGCCAGCAGCACCGAGCGGGCAGCCTACGAGCAGTACTTC. As protein: CASSTERAAYEQYF.

V gene TRBV7-2 combines with J gene TRBJ2-1, with a weak D call TRBD1 (6 bases). Germline CDR1 is SGHTA and CDR2 is FQGNSA. Trimming removed 5 bases at V and 3 bases at J, with 14 bases between. The CDR3 runs 15 residues. The CDR3 region has the DNA TGTGCCAGCAGCCCACAGGGTGGCCTCTACAATGAGCAGTTCTTC. Translated: CASSPQGGLYNEQFF.

This clone was detected only a few times. Other DNA sequences in the sample encode the same CDR3. V gene TRBV25-1 combines with J gene TRBJ2-5, with 8 bases lining up with TRBD1. There are 13 residues in the CDR3. Germline CDR1 reads MGHDK; CDR2 reads SYGVNS. The trim removed 9 bases at V and 1 base at J, leaving 4 bases unmatched. For the CDR3, the DNA is TGTGCCAGTAGGGACAGGCCCCAAGAGACCCAGTACTTC. This translates into CASRDRPQETQYF.

CDR3 sequence reads: CASSQDSSWGGDTQYF. In nucleotides, the CDR3 is TGCGCCAGCAGCCAAGATTCTAGCTGGGGTGGGGATACGCAGTATTTT. The chain recombines TRBV4-3 with TRBJ2-3, with D perhaps matching TRBD2 (5 bases). The CDR3 runs to 16 residues. The V end lost 0 bases, the J end lost 6 bases, and 16 bases lay between the germline ends. Germline V gene sequence: CDR1 LGHNA, CDR2 YSLEER.

This sequence joins TRBV5-1 and TRBJ2-7; D perhaps matches TRBD1 (5 bases). CDR1 and CDR2 from the germline V gene are SGHRS and YFSETQ. V dropped 0 bases and J dropped 9 bases, with 22 bases sitting between them. CDR3 length: 16 residues. CDR3 protein: CASSLAAGFTPTGQYF. CDR3 nucleotides: TGCGCCAGCAGCTTGGCAGCAGGGTTCACCCCAACTGGGCAGTACTTC.

This chain uses TRBV7-2 with TRBJ1-1; possibly TRBD1 for D (6 bases). Germline lookup yields CDR1 SGHTA and CDR2 FQGNSA. This CDR3 spans 14 amino acids. V lost 3 bases, J lost 8 bases, and 16 bases lay in between. The CDR3 nucleotides are TGTGCCAGCAGCTTCGAACGCCGACAGGACGAAGCTTTCTTT. Residues: CASSFERRQDEAFF.

The chain employs TRBV6-2 or TRBV6-3 and TRBJ2-7, with 7 bases identical to TRBD2. Germline CDR1 reads MNHEY; CDR2 reads SVGEGT. The CDR3 loop spans 16 amino acids. The V segment lost 5 bases and the J segment 0 bases; nucleotides outside the gene matches: 10. The CDR3 is CASSQRLALSSYEQYF. The CDR3, as DNA: TGTGCCAGCAGTCAACGACTAGCCCTAAGCTCCTACGAGCAGTACTTC.

DNA for the CDR3: TGTGCCAGCAGCTTTACTTTTCTCGCGAACACCGGGGAGCTGTTTTTT. Its protein product is CASSFTFLANTGELFF. The chain joins TRBV7-2 to TRBJ2-2; D not certain. Germline V lookup: CDR1 SGHTA, CDR2 FQGNSA. CDR3 length: 16 amino acids. V dropped 3 bases and J dropped 0 bases, with 11 bases sitting between them.

This clone was detected only once. The chain carries TRBV27 and TRBJ2-7, with TRBD2 matching 15 bases. V lost 0 bases to trimming and J lost 7 bases; unmatched junction nucleotides: 7. CDR1 is MNHEY and CDR2 is SMNVEV in the germline V gene (reference sequence). CDR3 length: 17 amino acids. The CDR3 loop is CASSLSGGTSGRREQYF. DNA for the CDR3: TGTGCCAGCAGTTTATCTGGTGGGACTAGCGGGAGGAGGGAGCAGTACTTC.

This clone was detected only once. This chain's CDR3 is CASSKVRGRGSSYEQYF. The CDR3 coding sequence is TGTGCCAGCAGCAAAGTCCGCGGGAGGGGAAGCTCCTACGAGCAGTACTTC. The chain recombines TRBV21-1 with TRBJ2-7; the tabulated D call, TRBD2, remains unverified against the DNA. TRBV21-1 is a pseudogene locus. The CDR3 length is 17 residues.